A single sample gave rise to the 5 T cell receptor beta chains below, sequenced in a study of shared clonotypes between healthy human individuals (dated by TCRdb to 2019 to 2021). Library preparation was by the immunoSEQ multiplex PCR assay. TCRdb mirrors the immuneACCESS table, restricted to in-frame sequences. Some clones are absent from its copies; in checked studies, under half trace to an unresolved V gene, and the reason for the others is unknown. The sample table lists some 500,000 clones, roughly 95% of them with a count of one. The top ten constitute 0.06% of the sample. The sequencing sample was made of naive CD4+ T cells sorted from blood. What the cell subset or site label conveys for this sample: CD45RA+ positively selected. These receptors were obtained from a woman aged 25 to 45 in good health.

The chain is built from TRBV5-1 and TRBJ2-2; D may be TRBD1 (5 bases). CDR3 length: 16 residues. CDR1 is SGHRS and CDR2 is YFSETQ in the germline V gene. V shed 2 bases and J shed 4 bases, with 15 bases lying between them. The CDR3 protein is CASSLSGWSGTGELFF. The CDR3 DNA reads as TGCGCCAGCAGCTTATCAGGGTGGTCCGGCACCGGGGAGCTGTTTTTT. Variable domain in full (rest from reference TRBV5-1 and TRBJ2-2): KAGVTQTPRYLIKTRGQQVTLSCSPISGHRSVSWYQQTPGQGLQFLFEYFSETQRNKGNFPGRFSGRQFSNSRSEMNVSTLELGDSALYLCASSLSGWSGTGELFFGEGSRLTVL.

The chain carries TRBV18 and TRBJ1-2; 10 nucleotides align to TRBD1. From germline, CDR1 is KGHSH and CDR2 LQKENI. The CDR3 spans 15 residues. V was pared by 5 bases and J by 4 bases, with 7 bases of the junction left unmatched. CDR3: CASSVDRGQLYGYTF. The CDR3 coding sequence is TGTGCCAGCTCAGTCGACAGGGGGCAACTCTATGGCTACACCTTC.

The chain is built from TRBV7-2 and TRBJ2-7; the match to TRBD2 covers 10 bases. The germline V gene encodes CDR1 SGHTA and CDR2 FQGNSA. J lost 6 bases, V lost 4 bases, and 3 bases had no gene match. This CDR3 has 13 residues. The CDR3 region is CASSSAGGLEQYF. Written as DNA, the CDR3 is TGTGCCAGCAGCTCAGCGGGAGGGCTCGAGCAGTACTTC.

This clone was recorded once. J is TRBJ2-1 and V is TRBV6-5; 7 positions agree with TRBD1. V lost 6 bases, J lost 5 bases, and 10 bases stayed unmatched. CDR3 size: 15 residues. Per germline, CDR1 MNHEY and CDR2 SVGAGI. The CDR3 protein is CASSYDRAVNNEQFF. CDR3 sequence (DNA): TGTGCCAGCAGCTACGACAGGGCTGTAAACAATGAGCAGTTCTTC.

This clone was counted once. The CDR3 loop reads CASCAGPSREQFF. DNA for the CDR3: TGTGCCAGCTGCGCGGGACCGTCCAGAGAGCAGTTCTTC. The chain carries TRBV2 and TRBJ2-1; the D gene is possibly TRBD2 (6 bases). The CDR3 sequence is 13 residues long. Per germline, CDR1 SNHLY and CDR2 FYNNEI. Trimming left V 8 bases short and J 10 bases short, with 18 bases between.